The rows below give T cell receptor beta chains drawn from one sample of a study of cytomegalovirus exposure and HLA in healthy donors. TCRdb keeps only in-frame clones here, not all; method: immunoSEQ multiplex PCR. The sample shows 150,000 to 200,000 clones, around 82% of them seen only once. Material: PBMCs. These receptors were taken from a man aged 25 to 40 in good health and CMV-seropositive. CDR3s include the opening cysteine and the closing phenylalanine or tryptophan. The order of the fields is CDR3 DNA, CDR3 protein, V gene, clone size, J gene, D gene. A D gene is named only where the DNA matches it firmly. Clone size is shown for a subset of rows, as once, few, many or a class of expanded clone.

cdr3_nt: TGTGCCAGCAGCTTAGGCCTAACAGGGATGGACGAGCAGTACTTC
cdr3_aa: CASSLGLTGMDEQYF
v_call: TRBV11-2
clone_size: NA
j_call: TRBJ2-7
d_call: NA

cdr3_nt: TGTGCCAGCAGCTTAATGCCAGCGGGAGACTACGAGCAGTACTTC
cdr3_aa: CASSLMPAGDYEQYF
v_call: TRBV7-3
clone_size: few
j_call: TRBJ2-7
d_call: TRBD2

cdr3_nt: TGTGCCAGCAGCGTAGCCCCTAGCGGGGCTTTACAAGAGACCCAGTACTTC
cdr3_aa: CASSVAPSGALQETQYF
v_call: TRBV9
clone_size: NA
j_call: TRBJ2-5
d_call: TRBD2

cdr3_nt: TGTGCCAGCAGCTTAGCGGTGATGGCGGGCGGGGAGCTGTTTTTT
cdr3_aa: CASSLAVMAGGELFF
v_call: TRBV7-2
clone_size: NA
j_call: TRBJ2-2
d_call: NA

cdr3_nt: TGTGCCAGCAGCGTAGGTGCAGGCGGAAGGGGCTATGGCTACACCTTC
cdr3_aa: CASSVGAGGRGYGYTF
v_call: TRBV9
clone_size: few
j_call: TRBJ1-2
d_call: NA

cdr3_nt: TGTGCCAGCACCCTTCGCGGGAGCTCCTACAATGAGCAGTTCTTC
cdr3_aa: CASTLRGSSYNEQFF
v_call: TRBV7-2
clone_size: NA
j_call: TRBJ2-1
d_call: TRBD2

cdr3_nt: TGTGCCTGGAGTTTACCCGGGACAGGTGCCTATGGCTACACCTTC
cdr3_aa: CAWSLPGTGAYGYTF
v_call: TRBV30
clone_size: once
j_call: TRBJ1-2
d_call: TRBD1

cdr3_nt: TGTGCCAGCAGCTTGTCTAGTAGGGGAACAAACTATGGCTACACCTTC
cdr3_aa: CASSLSSRGTNYGYTF
v_call: TRBV5-6
clone_size: NA
j_call: TRBJ1-2
d_call: NA

cdr3_nt: TGCGCCAGCAGCCAAGATGGTGGGAGGACCCAGTACTTC
cdr3_aa: CASSQDGGRTQYF
v_call: TRBV4-1
clone_size: NA
j_call: TRBJ2-5
d_call: NA

cdr3_nt: TGTGCCAGCAGTGATTTCGGGGGGAGTACGCAGTATTTT
cdr3_aa: CASSDFGGSTQYF
v_call: TRBV25-1
clone_size: NA
j_call: TRBJ2-3
d_call: TRBD2

cdr3_nt: TGTGCCAGCAGCCCCGACAGGGAAGACCAGCCCCAGCATTTT
cdr3_aa: CASSPDREDQPQHF
v_call: TRBV7-7
clone_size: NA
j_call: TRBJ1-5
d_call: TRBD1

cdr3_nt: TGTGCCAGCAGCTTAGGTGGTCGGGGGGCGCGAAATCAGCCCCAGCATTTT
cdr3_aa: CASSLGGRGARNQPQHF
v_call: TRBV7-9
clone_size: NA
j_call: TRBJ1-5
d_call: NA

cdr3_nt: TGCAGCGTTGAAGAGGACAGCAGCACAGATACGCAGTATTTT
cdr3_aa: CSVEEDSSTDTQYF
v_call: TRBV29-1
clone_size: once
j_call: TRBJ2-3
d_call: NA

cdr3_nt: TGCGCCAGCAGCTTGGCGTCAGGACAGGGAGGTAACACTGATGAAGCTTTCTTT
cdr3_aa: CASSLASGQGGNTDEAFF
v_call: TRBV5-1
clone_size: NA
j_call: TRBJ1-1
d_call: TRBD1

cdr3_nt: TGTGCCAGTAGTATGTCAGTATCGGGGATTCGCTCTGGAAACACCATATATTTT
cdr3_aa: CASSMSVSGIRSGNTIYF
v_call: TRBV19
clone_size: NA
j_call: TRBJ1-3
d_call: NA

cdr3_nt: TGCGCCAGCAGCTTGGGCCTCGTGGGAGGAAAGGCCGGGGAGCTGTTTTTT
cdr3_aa: CASSLGLVGGKAGELFF
v_call: TRBV5-1
clone_size: NA
j_call: TRBJ2-2
d_call: NA

cdr3_nt: TGTGCCAGCAGTGCTCCGGAGGAGAGGTACTCCTACAATGAGCAGTTCTTC
cdr3_aa: CASSAPEERYSYNEQFF
v_call: TRBV25-1
clone_size: NA
j_call: TRBJ2-1
d_call: NA